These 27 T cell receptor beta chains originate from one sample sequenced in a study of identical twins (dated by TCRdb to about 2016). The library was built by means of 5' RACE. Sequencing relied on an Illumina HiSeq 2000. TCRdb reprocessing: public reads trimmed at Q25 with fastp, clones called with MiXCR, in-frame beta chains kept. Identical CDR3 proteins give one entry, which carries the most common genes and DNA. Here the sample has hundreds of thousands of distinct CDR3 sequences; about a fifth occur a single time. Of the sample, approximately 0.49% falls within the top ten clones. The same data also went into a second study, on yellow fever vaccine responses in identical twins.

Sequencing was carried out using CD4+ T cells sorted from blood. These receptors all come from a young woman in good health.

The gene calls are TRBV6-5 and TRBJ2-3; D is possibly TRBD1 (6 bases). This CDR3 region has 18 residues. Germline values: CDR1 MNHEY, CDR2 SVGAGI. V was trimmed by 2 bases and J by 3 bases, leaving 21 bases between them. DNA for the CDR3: TGTGCCAGCAGTTACGGTTCCCCAGGGGCATTCCTGACAGATACGCAGTATTTT. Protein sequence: CASSYGSPGAFLTDTQYF.

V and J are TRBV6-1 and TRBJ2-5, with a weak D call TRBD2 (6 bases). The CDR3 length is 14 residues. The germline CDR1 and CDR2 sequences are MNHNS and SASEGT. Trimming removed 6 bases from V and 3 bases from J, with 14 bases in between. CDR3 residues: CASSNRDSKETQYF. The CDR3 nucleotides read TGTGCCAGCAGCAACCGGGACTCCAAAGAGACCCAGTACTTC.

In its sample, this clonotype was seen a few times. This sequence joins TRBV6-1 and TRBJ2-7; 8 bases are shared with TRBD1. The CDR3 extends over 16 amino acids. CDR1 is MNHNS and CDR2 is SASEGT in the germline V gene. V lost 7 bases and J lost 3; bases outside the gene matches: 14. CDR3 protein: CASTDTGTGFVYEQYF. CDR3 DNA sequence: TGTGCCAGCACCGATACCGGGACAGGTTTTGTCTACGAGCAGTACTTC.

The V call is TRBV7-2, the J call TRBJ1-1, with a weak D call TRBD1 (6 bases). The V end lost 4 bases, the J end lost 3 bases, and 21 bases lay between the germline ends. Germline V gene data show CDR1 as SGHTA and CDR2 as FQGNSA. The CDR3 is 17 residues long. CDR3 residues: CASSSPLGTGKDTEAFF. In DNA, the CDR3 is TGTGCCAGCAGCTCACCACTCGGTACAGGGAAGGACACTGAAGCTTTCTTT.

CDR3 DNA: TGCAGTGCCAAGACAGATACGCAGTATTTT. Amino acids: CSAKTDTQYF. The chain combines TRBV20-1 with TRBJ2-3; D gene unclear. The CDR3 is made up of 10 amino acids. Germline loops: CDR1 DFQATT, CDR2 SNEGSKA (reference sequence). The V and J ends lost 6 bases and 3 bases respectively, with 4 bases between them.

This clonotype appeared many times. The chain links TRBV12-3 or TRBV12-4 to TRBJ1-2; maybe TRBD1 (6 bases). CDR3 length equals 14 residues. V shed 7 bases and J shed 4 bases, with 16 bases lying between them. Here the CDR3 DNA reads TGTGCCAGCAATTCACGGGCGACAGGCTATGGCTACACCTTC. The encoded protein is CASNSRATGYGYTF.

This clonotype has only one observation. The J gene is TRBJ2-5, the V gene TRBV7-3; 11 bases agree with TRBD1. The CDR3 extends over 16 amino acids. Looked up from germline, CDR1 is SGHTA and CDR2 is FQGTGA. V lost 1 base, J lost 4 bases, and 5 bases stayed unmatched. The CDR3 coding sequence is TGTGCCAGCAGCTTAAACGGGGACAGGGGGAGAGAGACCCAGTACTTC. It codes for CASSLNGDRGRETQYF.

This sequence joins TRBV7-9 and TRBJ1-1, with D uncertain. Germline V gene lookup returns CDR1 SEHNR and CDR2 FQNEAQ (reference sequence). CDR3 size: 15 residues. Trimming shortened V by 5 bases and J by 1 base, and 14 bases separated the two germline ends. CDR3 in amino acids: CASSPISGENTEAFF. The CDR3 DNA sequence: TGTGCCAGCAGCCCGATTTCAGGAGAGAACACTGAAGCTTTCTTT.

CDR3 amino acids: CASSLTGKDTQYF. Here the CDR3 DNA reads TGTGCCAGCAGTTTAACAGGGAAGGATACGCAGTATTTT. The genes are TRBV28 and TRBJ2-3; TRBD1 might be the D (6 bases). The germline V gene encodes CDR1 MDHEN and CDR2 SYDVKM. This CDR3 is built from 13 residues. Trimming took off 2 bases at V and 6 bases at J, with 9 bases between the two ends.

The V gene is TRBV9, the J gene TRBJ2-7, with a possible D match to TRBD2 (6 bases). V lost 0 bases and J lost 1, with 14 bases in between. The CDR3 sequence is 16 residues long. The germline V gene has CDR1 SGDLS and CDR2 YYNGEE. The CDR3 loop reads CASSVGPGVGSYEQYF. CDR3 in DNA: TGTGCCAGCAGCGTAGGTCCGGGGGTGGGTTCCTACGAGCAGTACTTC.

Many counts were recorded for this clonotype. Written as DNA, the CDR3 is TGCGCCAGCAGCTTGGATGGCAGACTGAGAACCTACGAGCAGTACTTC. Translating gives CASSLDGRLRTYEQYF. The chain joins TRBV5-1 to TRBJ2-7; no clear D. Between the trimmed V and J ends, which lost 0 bases and 2 bases, there was a span of 15 bases. This CDR3 has 16 residues. Germline CDR1 and CDR2: SGHRS and YFSETQ. Full variable domain (rest looked up from reference TRBV5-1 and TRBJ2-7): KAGVTQTPRYLIKTRGQQVTLSCSPISGHRSVSWYQQTPGQGLQFLFEYFSETQRNKGNFPGRFSGRQFSNSRSEMNVSTLELGDSALYLCASSLDGRLRTYEQYFGPGTRLTVT.

DNA of the CDR3: TGTGCCAGCAGCCAAGAGTCGCTAGCGGGGGGGCTCAGGGGGCAGTTCTTC. This translates into CASSQESLAGGLRGQFF. This sequence joins TRBV3-1 and TRBJ2-1, with 12 bases fitting TRBD2. The CDR3 sequence is 17 residues long. J was trimmed by 12 bases and V by 0 bases; bases with no gene match: 12. Germline assignment: CDR1 LGHDT and CDR2 YNNKEL (reference sequence).

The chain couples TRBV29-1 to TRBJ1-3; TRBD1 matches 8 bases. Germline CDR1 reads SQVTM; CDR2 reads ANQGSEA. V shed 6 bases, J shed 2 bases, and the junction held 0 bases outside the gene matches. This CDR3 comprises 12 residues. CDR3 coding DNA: TGCAGCGTACAGGGGGCTGGAAACACCATATATTTT. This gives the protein CSVQGAGNTIYF.

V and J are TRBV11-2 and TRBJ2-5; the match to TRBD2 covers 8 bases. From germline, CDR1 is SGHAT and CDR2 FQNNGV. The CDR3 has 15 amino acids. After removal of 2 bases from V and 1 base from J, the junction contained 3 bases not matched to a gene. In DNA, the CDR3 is TGTGCCAGCAGCTTATTTGCGGGGGGCCAAGAGACCCAGTACTTC. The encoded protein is CASSLFAGGQETQYF.

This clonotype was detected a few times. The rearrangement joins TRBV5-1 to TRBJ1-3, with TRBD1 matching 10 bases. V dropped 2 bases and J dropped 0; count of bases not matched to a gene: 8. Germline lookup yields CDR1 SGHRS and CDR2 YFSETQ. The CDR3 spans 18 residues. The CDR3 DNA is TGCGCCAGCAGCTTTAAGCCGGGACAGGGGTACTCTGGAAACACCATATATTTT. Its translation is CASSFKPGQGYSGNTIYF.

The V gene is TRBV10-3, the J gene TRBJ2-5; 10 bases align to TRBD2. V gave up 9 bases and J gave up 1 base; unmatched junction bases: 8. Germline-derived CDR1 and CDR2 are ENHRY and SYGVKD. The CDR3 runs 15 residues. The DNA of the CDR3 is TGTGCCATATCGGCGGCTAGCGGGAGCCAAGAGACCCAGTACTTC. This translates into CAISAASGSQETQYF.

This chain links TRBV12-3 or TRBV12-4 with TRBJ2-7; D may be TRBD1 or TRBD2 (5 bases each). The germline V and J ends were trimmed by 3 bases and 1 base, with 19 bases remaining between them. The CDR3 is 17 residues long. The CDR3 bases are TGTGCCAGCAGTTTTTTAGCCGCTCGGGACCTTTCCTACGAGCAGTACTTC. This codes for CASSFLAARDLSYEQYF.

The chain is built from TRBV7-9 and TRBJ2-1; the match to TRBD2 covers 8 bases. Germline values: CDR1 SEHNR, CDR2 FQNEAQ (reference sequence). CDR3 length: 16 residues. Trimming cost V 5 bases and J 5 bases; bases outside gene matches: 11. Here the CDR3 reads CASSNPLGRGDNEQFF. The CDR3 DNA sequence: TGTGCCAGCAGCAACCCCCTCGGGCGGGGGGACAATGAGCAGTTCTTC.

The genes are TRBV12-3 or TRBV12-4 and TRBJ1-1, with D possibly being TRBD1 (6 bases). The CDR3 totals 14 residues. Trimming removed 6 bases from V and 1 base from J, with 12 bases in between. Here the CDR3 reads CASRRDNQNTEAFF. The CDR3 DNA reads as TGTGCCAGCAGACGGGACAACCAGAACACTGAAGCTTTCTTT.

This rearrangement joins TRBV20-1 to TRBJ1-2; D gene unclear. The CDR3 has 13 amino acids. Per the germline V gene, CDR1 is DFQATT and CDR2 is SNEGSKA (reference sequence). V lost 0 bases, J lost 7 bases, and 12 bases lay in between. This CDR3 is CSARDGPEAGYTF. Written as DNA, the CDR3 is TGCAGTGCTAGAGATGGGCCAGAGGCTGGCTACACCTTC.

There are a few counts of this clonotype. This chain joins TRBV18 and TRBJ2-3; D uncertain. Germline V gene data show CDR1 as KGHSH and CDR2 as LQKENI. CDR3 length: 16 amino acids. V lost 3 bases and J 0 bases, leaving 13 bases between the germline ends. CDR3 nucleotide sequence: TGTGCCAGCTCACCTCCCCACTACGGAAGCACAGATACGCAGTATTTT. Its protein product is CASSPPHYGSTDTQYF. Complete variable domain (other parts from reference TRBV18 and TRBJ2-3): NAGVMQNPRHLVRRRGQEARLRCSPMKGHSHVYWYRQLPEEGLKFMVYLQKENIIDESGMPKERFSAEFPKEGPSILRIQQVVRGDSAAYFCASSPPHYGSTDTQYFGPGTRLTVL.

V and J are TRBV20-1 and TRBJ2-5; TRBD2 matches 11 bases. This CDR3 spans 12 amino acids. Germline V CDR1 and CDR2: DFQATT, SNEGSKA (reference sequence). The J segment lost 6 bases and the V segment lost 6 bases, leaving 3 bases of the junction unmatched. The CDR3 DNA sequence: TGCAGTGCCGAGACTAGCGGGAAGACCCAGTACTTC. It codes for CSAETSGKTQYF.

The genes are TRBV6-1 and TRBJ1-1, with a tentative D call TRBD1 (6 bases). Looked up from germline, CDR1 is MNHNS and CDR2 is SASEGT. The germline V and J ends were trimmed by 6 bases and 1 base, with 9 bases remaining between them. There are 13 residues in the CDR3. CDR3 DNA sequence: TGTGCCAGCAGAAAGGGACAGAACACTGAAGCTTTCTTT. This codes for CASRKGQNTEAFF.

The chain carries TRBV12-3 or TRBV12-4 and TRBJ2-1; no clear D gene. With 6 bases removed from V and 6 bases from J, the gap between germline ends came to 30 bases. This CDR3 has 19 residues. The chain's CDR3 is CASSPLRSRQALGSNEQFF. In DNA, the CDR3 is TGTGCCAGCAGCCCCCTCCGCTCTCGGCAGGCCCTAGGGTCCAATGAGCAGTTCTTC.

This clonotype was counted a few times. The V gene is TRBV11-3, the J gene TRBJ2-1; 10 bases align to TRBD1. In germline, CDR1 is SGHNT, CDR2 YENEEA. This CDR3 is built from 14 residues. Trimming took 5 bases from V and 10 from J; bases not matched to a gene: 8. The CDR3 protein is CASSAGQGLGEQFF. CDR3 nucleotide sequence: TGTGCCAGCAGCGCGGGACAGGGGCTAGGCGAGCAGTTCTTC.

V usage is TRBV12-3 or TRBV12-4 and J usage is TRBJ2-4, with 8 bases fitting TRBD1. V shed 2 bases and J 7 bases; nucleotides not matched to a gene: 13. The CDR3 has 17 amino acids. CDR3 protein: CASSLYGTGPNGNIQYF. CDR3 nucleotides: TGTGCCAGCAGTTTATACGGGACAGGACCCAACGGTAACATTCAGTACTTC.

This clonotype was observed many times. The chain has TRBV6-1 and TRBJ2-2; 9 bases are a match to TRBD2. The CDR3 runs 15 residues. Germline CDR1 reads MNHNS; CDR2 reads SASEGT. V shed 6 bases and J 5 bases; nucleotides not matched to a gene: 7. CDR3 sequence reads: CASRPGLANTGELFF. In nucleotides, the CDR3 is TGTGCCAGCAGACCGGGACTAGCAAATACCGGGGAGCTGTTTTTT.